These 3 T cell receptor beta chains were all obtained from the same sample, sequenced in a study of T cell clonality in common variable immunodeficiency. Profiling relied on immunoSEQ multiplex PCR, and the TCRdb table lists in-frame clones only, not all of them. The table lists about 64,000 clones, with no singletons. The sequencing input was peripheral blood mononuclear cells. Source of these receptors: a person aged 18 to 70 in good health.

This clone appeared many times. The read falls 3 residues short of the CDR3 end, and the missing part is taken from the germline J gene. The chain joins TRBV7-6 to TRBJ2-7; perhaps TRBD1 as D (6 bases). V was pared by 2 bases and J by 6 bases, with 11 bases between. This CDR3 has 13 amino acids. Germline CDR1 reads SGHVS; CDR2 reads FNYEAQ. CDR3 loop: CASSLSPGVEQYF. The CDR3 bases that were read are TGTGCCAGCAGCTTATCTCCAGGGGTCGAG.

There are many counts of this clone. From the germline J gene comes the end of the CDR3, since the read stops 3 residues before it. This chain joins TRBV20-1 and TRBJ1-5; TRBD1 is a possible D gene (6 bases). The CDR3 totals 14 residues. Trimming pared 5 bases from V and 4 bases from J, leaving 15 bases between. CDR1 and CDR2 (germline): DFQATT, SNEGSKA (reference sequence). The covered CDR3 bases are TGCAGTGCTGTGACTACAGGGCCAAATCAGCCC. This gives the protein CSAVTTGPNQP. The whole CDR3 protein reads CSAVTTGPNQPQHF.

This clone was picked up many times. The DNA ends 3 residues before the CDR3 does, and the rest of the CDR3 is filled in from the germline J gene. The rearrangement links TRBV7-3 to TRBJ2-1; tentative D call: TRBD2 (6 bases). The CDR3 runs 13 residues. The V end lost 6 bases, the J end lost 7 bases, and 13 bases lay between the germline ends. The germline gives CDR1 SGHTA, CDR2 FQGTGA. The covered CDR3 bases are TGTGCCAGCAGTCACGGACGGGGGAATGAG. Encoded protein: CASSHGRGNE. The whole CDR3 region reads CASSHGRGNEQFF.